This entry features one T cell receptor (beta chain) sequence. What it binds is not known. The data originate from a study of T cell responses to AZD1222 COVID-19 vaccine. Study-wide results and caveats: Within unmutated variant regions lay the reported targets of nearly half of spike-specific TCRs. Only after the peak T cell response were repertoires sampled.

Looked up from germline, CDR1 is LNHNV and CDR2 is YYDKDF (reference sequence). The length of the CDR3 is 14 residues. Trimming took 4 bases from V and 8 from J, leaving 15 bases between them. The data were produced by immunoSEQ multiplex PCR, yet TCRdb's version contains in-frame clones alone and is incomplete. The sample lists roughly 80,000 clones, 88% seen once, with roughly 4.7% in the top ten. The J gene is TRBJ2-1, the V gene TRBV15; D is unclear. The input for sequencing was peripheral blood, taken on day 0 of MenACWY control vaccination. The receptor was isolated from an adult in good health. This CDR3 is CATSMGRPVYEQFF. The CDR3 DNA reads as TGTGCCACCAGCATGGGTCGGCCCGTCTATGAGCAGTTCTTC.